The clone carrying this T cell receptor beta chain occurred many times. Its antigen is unknown. Two rounds of multiplex PCR amplified TCR beta CDR3 from genomic DNA. Gene-specific primers for each TRBV and TRBJ gene drove first-round PCR. MiXCR was run by TCRdb on the multiplex PCR reads, yielding one entry per CDR3 protein. The sample contains roughly 13,000 distinct CDR3 sequences, roughly 52% of which appear only once. Germline-derived CDR1 and CDR2 are ENHRY and SYGVKD. The CDR3 runs to 14 residues. Trimming stripped 1 base from V and 6 bases from J, with 10 bases between. The data are from a study of prognosis after radiotherapy for stage I lung cancer. Study at large: Individuals with stage I non-small cell lung cancer joined the cohort between early 2018 and January 2019.

General study points: The authors reported that TRBV and TRBJ gene usage differed between patients with and without metastases.

The clonotype originates from a donor over 45 with non-small cell lung cancer. The sequencing here drew on PBMCs, taken before or after stereotactic body radiation therapy (not recorded which). The chain joins TRBV10-3 to TRBJ1-5; a possible D gene is TRBD1 (6 bases). CDR3 DNA sequence: TGTGCCATCAGTGAGTACAGGGATTTTCAGCCCCAGCATTTT. Protein: CAISEYRDFQPQHF.